This paragraph covers one TCR beta chain sequence. V was trimmed by 2 bases and J by 0 bases, leaving 13 bases between them. Per germline, CDR1 MGHDK and CDR2 SYGVNS. The CDR3 runs 16 residues. MiXCR, applied by TCRdb to the 5' RACE reads, yields one record per CDR3 protein. The table includes roughly 300,000 distinct CDR3 sequences, around 8% detected once. These data belong to a study of T-cell memory formation after mild COVID-19. The sample consisted of PBMCs or a T cell subset sorted from them (not recorded which). The rearrangement joins TRBV25-1 to TRBJ1-2; tentative D call: TRBD1 (5 bases). The receptor was isolated from a man between 18 and 35 years old who had mild COVID-19 (a few samples of this study predate the infection). Cell type and time point are not known. The CDR3 DNA reads TGTGCCAGCAGTGAAGGAGGGGCGAGAACTAACTATGGCTACACCTTC. Protein sequence: CASSEGGARTNYGYTF.